This passage covers 19 T cell receptor beta chains from one sample sequenced in a study of esophageal squamous cell carcinoma under preoperative chemotherapy. In TCRdb, the PCR reads were re-called with MiXCR into one record per CDR3 protein. The data show 30,000 or so distinct CDR3 sequences, under 60% seen once. Time point here: after preoperative PTX-NDP chemotherapy. The specimen was collected from a patient given preoperative chemotherapy. The origin of the receptors is a human donor with esophageal squamous cell carcinoma. The donor label of this sample is uncertain.

This clonotype was observed at least ten times. A clone one base away is much larger, so this may be a read error. The chain employs TRBV12-3 or TRBV12-4 and TRBJ2-1; no clear D. The CDR3 has 16 amino acids. Trimming removed 2 bases from V and 13 bases from J, with 24 bases in between. In nucleotides, the CDR3 is TGTGCCAGCAGTTTAAGGCGTTCAGGAATCCAAGAGACCCAGTTCTTC. This codes for CASSLRRSGIQETQFF.

V gene TRBV7-3 combines with J gene TRBJ2-1; 8 bases map to TRBD2. The CDR3 length is 15 residues. Germline-derived CDR1 and CDR2 are SGHTA and FQGTGA. The J segment lost 4 bases and the V segment lost 1 base, leaving 3 bases of the junction unmatched. In nucleotides, the CDR3 is TGTGCCAGCAGCTTAAGGCGGGGGGTTTACAATGAGCAGTTCTTC. Translation: CASSLRRGVYNEQFF.

This clonotype appeared a few times. This likely comes from a read error, as the CDR3 has no conserved phenylalanine or tryptophan at its end. The limits of the CDR3 on the DNA are not certain, so only TCRdb's listed CDR3 is given. This chain's CDR3 is CASSQDRARETQYS. The chain combines TRBV7-9 with TRBJ2-5; the table calls TRBD1, which could not be checked here. The germline gives CDR1 SEHNR, CDR2 FQNEAQ (reference sequence). The CDR3 spans 14 amino acids, including both terminal residues.

With respect to this clonotype: The conserved phenylalanine or tryptophan is not found at the CDR3 terminus, so this likely reflects a read error. The DNA is omitted, as the CDR3 cannot be located on it reliably, and the CDR3 follows TCRdb's listing. V and J are TRBV7-6 and TRBJ2-5; the table's D call TRBD1 went unverified against the DNA. The germline gives CDR1 SGHVS, CDR2 FNYEAQ. The CDR3 extends over 14 residues, inclusive of both ends. The CDR3 protein is CARGCPLAPETRFS.

This clonotype appeared a single time. The chain uses TRBV7-9 and TRBJ1-6; no firm D call. Germline V gene sequence: CDR1 SEHNR, CDR2 FQNEAQ (reference sequence). Deletions cut 5 bases from V and 8 bases from J, with 10 bases between. The CDR3 runs 13 residues. The CDR3: CASSEIMDSPLHF. CDR3 sequence (DNA): TGTGCCAGCAGCGAAATAATGGATTCACCCCTCCACTTT. The full variable domain, rest sourced from reference TRBV7-9 and TRBJ1-6, is DTGVSQNPRHKITKRGQNVTFRCDPISEHNRLYWYRQTLGQGPEFLTYFQNEAQLEKSRLLSDRFSAERPKGSFSTLEIQRTEQGDSAMYLCASSEIMDSPLHFGNGTRLTVT.

This clonotype has more than one count but fewer than ten. This rearrangement joins TRBV7-9 to TRBJ2-5, with TRBD1 identical over 10 bases. Germline CDR1 SEHNR, CDR2 FQNEAQ (reference sequence). V lost 4 bases and J lost 5; bases outside the gene matches: 7. CDR3 length: 15 amino acids. The CDR3 sequence is CASSSGQGRLETQYF. DNA for the CDR3: TGTGCCAGCAGCTCGGGACAGGGGCGCCTGGAGACCCAGTACTTC.

The genes are TRBV10-3 and TRBJ2-3, with D perhaps assigned TRBD1 or TRBD2 (6 bases each). The end of the DNA fits TRBJ2-7 better, so the J call may be wrong. From germline, CDR1 is ENHRY and CDR2 SYGVKD. CDR3 length: 15 residues. The CDR3 loop reads CARLKGPGAPDTQYF. Here the CDR3 DNA reads TGTGCCCGTCTCAAGGGGCCGGGGGCCCCCGATACGCAGTACTTC.

This clonotype was found many times. The junction differs from germline at one of its ends, possibly a read error. The rearrangement joins TRBV7-7 to TRBJ2-5; perhaps TRBD1 as D (6 bases). This CDR3 region has 13 residues. CDR1 and CDR2 from the germline V gene are SSHAT and FNYEAQ (reference sequence). The CDR3 loop reads CASSTRQAETQYF. DNA of the CDR3: TGTGCTAGCAGCACCCGACAGGCGGAGACCCAGTACTTC.

This clonotype appeared a few times. The junction differs from germline at one of its ends, possibly a read error. This sequence joins TRBV7-6 and TRBJ2-3; TRBD2 matches 9 bases. Germline CDR1 reads SGHVS; CDR2 reads FNYEAQ. The CDR3 spans 14 residues. The CDR3 region is CAGSAGGDKDTQYF. The DNA for the CDR3 is TGTGCCGGCAGCGCGGGGGGGGACAAAGATACGCAGTATTTT.

This sequence joins TRBV7-8 and TRBJ2-3; D tentatively reads TRBD1 or TRBD2 (6 bases each). Germline CDR1 reads SGHVS; CDR2 reads FQNEAQ. The CDR3 is made up of 15 amino acids. V gave up 4 bases and J gave up 12 bases, with 23 bases separating them. DNA for the CDR3: TGTGCCAGCAGCTCAGTCGGGGGCGCCACAAACACTCAGTATTTT. Translating it yields CASSSVGGATNTQYF.

This clonotype was observed at least ten times. The V and J genes are TRBV12-3 or TRBV12-4 and TRBJ1-4, with unresolved D. V shed 8 bases and J shed 1 base, with 8 bases lying between them. This CDR3 is 13 amino acids long. CDR3 DNA sequence: TGTGCCAGCTCCGAGGGAACTAATGAAAAACTGTTTTTT. This translates into CASSEGTNEKLFF.

This clonotype was seen a few times. The J gene is TRBJ2-3, the V gene TRBV7-8; 8 nucleotides agree with TRBD2. Judging by the DNA end, TRBJ2-7 fits better; the J call may be wrong. Per germline, CDR1 SGHVS and CDR2 FQNEAQ. This CDR3 spans 15 amino acids. The CDR3: CARGFGGGGTDTQYF. The CDR3 bases are TGTGCCAGGGGCTTCGGGGGGGGCGGCACAGATACGCAGTACTTC.

The chain carries TRBV7-2 and TRBJ2-5, with D perhaps assigned TRBD1 or TRBD2 (6 bases each). V lost 0 bases to trimming and J lost 8 bases, with 25 bases between them. Germline CDR1 and CDR2: SGHTA and FQGNSA. This CDR3 contains 18 residues. As DNA, the CDR3 is TGTGCCAGCAGCTTAGCGCTAGCCGGGGGCCGTGACCAAAACACCCAGTACTTC. Its protein is CASSLALAGGRDQNTQYF.

This clonotype was found many times. The rearrangement links TRBV7-2 to TRBJ2-1; perhaps TRBD1 as D (7 bases). Germline CDR1 and CDR2: SGHTA and FQGNSA. The CDR3 length is 13 residues. Trimming cost V 5 bases and J 13 bases, with 18 bases left between them. CDR3 loop: CASSQGGSETQFF. CDR3 bases: TGTGCCAGCAGCCAGGGGGGTTCAGAGACCCAGTTCTTC. Looking up the rest from reference TRBV7-2 and TRBJ2-1 gives the full variable domain: GAGVSQSPSNKVTEKGKDVELRCDPISGHTALYWYRQSLGQGLEFLIYFQGNSAPDKSGLPSDRFSAERTGGSVSTLTIQRTQQEDSAVYLCASSQGGSETQFFGPGTRLTVL.

V usage is TRBV28 and J usage is TRBJ2-1; 7 bases align to TRBD1. TRBJ2-5 explains the end of the DNA better; the J call may be wrong. The CDR3 covers 15 residues. The germline V gene encodes CDR1 MDHEN and CDR2 SYDVKM. CDR3 residues: CASSSPRQGEETQYF. CDR3 nucleotides: TGTGCCAGCAGTTCCCCCCGACAGGGAGAAGAGACCCAGTACTTC.

The table lists this clonotype with many counts. This chain links TRBV10-3 with TRBJ2-1; D call uncertain. V was cut by 4 bases and J by 5 bases, with 15 bases left in between. There are 15 residues in the CDR3. Per germline, CDR1 ENHRY and CDR2 SYGVKD. The CDR3 sequence: CAISAHLAEHNEQFF. Written as DNA, the CDR3 is TGTGCCATCAGTGCCCACCTTGCAGAGCACAATGAGCAGTTCTTC.

Comments on this clonotype: The junction does not match germline at one end; this may be a read error. This chain connects TRBV7-2 to TRBJ2-4; D is perhaps TRBD1 or TRBD2 (5 bases each). Per the germline V gene, CDR1 is SGHTA and CDR2 is FQGNSA. The CDR3 covers 14 residues. DNA of the CDR3: TGCCGCAGCACGGGGCAGTGGGCCAAAAACACTCAGTACTTC. Its protein is CRSTGQWAKNTQYF.

Many counts were recorded for this clonotype. This rearrangement joins TRBV5-4 to TRBJ2-5, with D perhaps TRBD1 or TRBD2 (7 bases each). Germline-derived CDR1 and CDR2 are SGHNT and YYREEE (reference sequence). The CDR3 is 15 amino acids. V gave up 4 bases and J gave up 0 bases, with 13 bases separating them. The CDR3 sequence: CASSLGGGHQETQYF. The DNA for the CDR3 is TGTGCCAGCAGCCTGGGAGGGGGCCACCAAGAGACCCAGTACTTC.

The chain carries TRBV7-2 and TRBJ2-1; 11 nucleotides match TRBD1. Per the germline V gene, CDR1 is SGHTA and CDR2 is FQGNSA. V was pared by 5 bases and J by 13 bases, with 10 bases of the junction left unmatched. This CDR3 contains 14 residues. DNA of the CDR3: TGTGCCAGCAGCCGGACCGGGACAGGGGGAGGACAGTTCTTC. As protein: CASSRTGTGGGQFF.